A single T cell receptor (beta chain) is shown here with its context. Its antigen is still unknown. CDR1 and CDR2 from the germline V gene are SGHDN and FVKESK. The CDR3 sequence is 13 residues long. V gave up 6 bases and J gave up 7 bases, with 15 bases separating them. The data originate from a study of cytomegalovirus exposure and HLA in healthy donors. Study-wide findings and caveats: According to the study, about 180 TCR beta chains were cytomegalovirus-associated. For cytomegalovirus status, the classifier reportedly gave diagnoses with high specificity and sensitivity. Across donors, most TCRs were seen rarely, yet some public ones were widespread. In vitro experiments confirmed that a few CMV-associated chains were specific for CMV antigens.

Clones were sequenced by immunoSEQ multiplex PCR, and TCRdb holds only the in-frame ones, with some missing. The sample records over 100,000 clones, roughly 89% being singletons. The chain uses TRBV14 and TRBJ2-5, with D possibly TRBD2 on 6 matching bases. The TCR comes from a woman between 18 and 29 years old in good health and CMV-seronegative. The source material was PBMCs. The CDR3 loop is CASRPGTGWTQYF. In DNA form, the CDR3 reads TGTGCCAGCAGACCCGGGACTGGCTGGACCCAGTACTTC.